Below, 27 T cell receptor beta chains from the same sample are listed, as sequenced in a study of cytomegalovirus exposure and HLA in healthy donors. PCR was performed using 60 Vbeta and 13 Jbeta primers. Libraries were prepared by immunoSEQ multiplex PCR; TCRdb keeps only in-frame clonotypes and omits some of them. The sample has about 150,000 clones, roughly 66% seen once. The sequenced sample was PBMCs. These receptors were collected from a woman between 18 and 29 years old in good health and CMV-seronegative.

The chain combines TRBV2 with TRBJ1-1, with 8 bases that match TRBD1. Per germline, CDR1 SNHLY and CDR2 FYNNEI. Unmatched junction bases numbered 9, after V lost 11 bases and J lost 1 base. The CDR3 has 14 amino acids. CDR3 coding DNA: TGTGCCGTAACAGGGGGAAAGTGGAACACTGAAGCTTTCTTT. Protein product: CAVTGGKWNTEAFF.

The chain is built from TRBV23-1 and TRBJ1-2; the match to TRBD1 covers 8 bases. TRBV23-1 is noted as an ORF with a role that remains uncertain. This CDR3 has 16 amino acids. V was clipped by 4 bases and J by 4 bases; unmatched bases: 11. CDR3 DNA: TGCGCCAGCAGTCGCCCGCCGGGACAGGAGAGCTATGGCTACACCTTC. Its protein product is CASSRPPGQESYGYTF.

V usage is TRBV6-6 and J usage is TRBJ1-1; unclear D gene. The CDR3 is 14 residues long. Trimming shortened V by 2 bases and J by 7 bases, and 14 bases separated the two germline ends. Germline-derived CDR1 and CDR2 are MNHNY and SVGAGI (reference sequence). The DNA for the CDR3 is TGTGCCAGCAGTTACCGGGAAGAACAAGGTGAAGCTTTCTTT. Its translation: CASSYREEQGEAFF.

V usage is TRBV6-5 and J usage is TRBJ2-5; 7 nucleotides align to TRBD2. The J call may be wrong; the DNA end is better matched by TRBJ2-7. This CDR3 has 14 residues. Germline values: CDR1 MNHEY, CDR2 SVGAGI. The CDR3 sequence: CASSARGSSYEQYF. The CDR3, as DNA: TGTGCCAGCAGTGCGCGGGGGTCGTCCTACGAGCAGTACTTC.

The rearrangement joins TRBV4-1 to TRBJ2-5, with D possibly TRBD2 on 5 matching bases. The CDR3 totals 17 residues. The V end was cut by 1 base, the J end by 0 bases, with 15 bases between. Germline CDR1 reads MGHRA; CDR2 reads YSYEKL. The CDR3 DNA sequence: TGCGCCAGCAGCCAAGCGTTGGCGGGCCGCGACCAAGAGACCCAGTACTTC. Its protein product is CASSQALAGRDQETQYF.

The chain carries TRBV4-2 and TRBJ1-6; D remains unclear. The V end lost 4 bases, the J end lost 6 bases, and 13 bases lay between the germline ends. Germline CDR1 is LGHNA and CDR2 is YNFKEQ. The CDR3 has 15 amino acids. The DNA for the CDR3 is TGTGCCAGCAGCCCCCCCAGTGGCGGTAATTCACCCCTCCACTTT. Protein: CASSPPSGGNSPLHF.

This clone was recorded once. This sequence joins TRBV7-6 and TRBJ2-1, with 7 bases matching TRBD2. V trimming: 2 bases; J trimming: 8 bases; junction bases outside the gene matches: 6. The CDR3 has 14 amino acids. CDR1 is SGHVS and CDR2 is FNYEAQ in the germline V gene. The CDR3 reads CASSLTAGRDEQFF. Written as DNA, the CDR3 is TGTGCCAGCAGCTTAACCGCAGGGAGGGATGAGCAGTTCTTC.

As regards this clone: Other DNA sequences in the sample encode the same CDR3. The chain is built from TRBV27 and TRBJ1-5, with D possibly matching TRBD1 (6 bases). The CDR3 has 13 amino acids. Germline-derived CDR1 and CDR2 are MNHEY and SMNVEV (reference sequence). Between the trimmed V and J ends, which lost 5 bases and 7 bases, there was a span of 12 bases. In nucleotides, the CDR3 is TGTGCCAGCAGTAGATGGACAGACCAGCCCCAGCATTTT. It codes for CASSRWTDQPQHF.

The chain links TRBV15 to TRBJ2-2; 7 bases line up with TRBD2. Germline V CDR1 and CDR2: LNHNV, YYDKDF (reference sequence). The CDR3 has 16 amino acids. V trimming: 1 base; J trimming: 7 bases; junction bases outside the gene matches: 9. CDR3 in DNA: TGTGCCACCAGCAGAGTACGCCCGTCGGGGGGCGGGGAGCTGTTTTTT. Its protein product is CATSRVRPSGGGELFF.

The rearrangement links TRBV29-1 to TRBJ1-4, with a tentative D call TRBD1 (6 bases). V lost 3 bases and J lost 4, with 9 bases in between. Per the germline V gene, CDR1 is SQVTM and CDR2 is ANQGSEA. CDR3 size: 13 residues. The CDR3 protein is CSVEGAFNEKLFF. The DNA of the CDR3 is TGCAGCGTTGAGGGGGCCTTTAATGAAAAACTGTTTTTT.

This chain joins TRBV27 and TRBJ1-4, with 7 nucleotides matching TRBD1. CDR3 length: 16 amino acids. Germline CDR1 reads MNHEY; CDR2 reads SMNVEV (reference sequence). V was pared by 5 bases and J by 3 bases, with 9 bases of the junction left unmatched. The CDR3 bases are TGTGCCAGCAGTACCTACGGGACAGCATCTAATGAAAAACTGTTTTTT. Its translation: CASSTYGTASNEKLFF.

The chain couples TRBV9 to TRBJ1-1, with D maybe TRBD1 (5 bases). V gave up 5 bases and J gave up 3 bases, with 14 bases separating them. CDR3 length: 14 amino acids. CDR1 is SGDLS, CDR2 YYNGEE, per germline. The CDR3 spells CASSLVGGYTEAFF. CDR3 in DNA: TGTGCCAGCAGTCTGGTGGGGGGGTACACTGAAGCTTTCTTT.

This clone was detected only once. CDR3 DNA: TGTGCCAGCAGTCCTCATACGCGGGACTCCTACGAGCAGTACTTC. It encodes CASSPHTRDSYEQYF. The chain recombines TRBV6-1 with TRBJ2-7, with D maybe TRBD2 (6 bases). CDR3 length: 15 residues. CDR1 and CDR2 (germline): MNHNS, SASEGT. V was clipped by 5 bases and J by 0 bases, with 14 bases between them.

The J gene is TRBJ1-2, the V gene TRBV4-1, with 9 bases fitting TRBD1. The CDR3 length is 17 residues. The V gene's germline CDR1 is MGHRA and CDR2 YSYEKL. V was pared by 0 bases and J by 3 bases, with 8 bases of the junction left unmatched. CDR3 amino acids: CASSQDQNRGRDYGYTF. CDR3 in DNA: TGCGCCAGCAGCCAAGATCAGAACAGGGGGCGCGACTATGGCTACACCTTC.

The rearrangement joins TRBV6-5 to TRBJ1-2, with TRBD1 as a possible D gene (5 bases). CDR1 MNHEY and CDR2 SVGAGI come from the germline V gene. Trimming took 0 bases from V and 8 from J, leaving 16 bases between them. There are 15 residues in the CDR3. In nucleotides, the CDR3 is TGTGCCAGCAGTTACTCGGAGATGGGGTACAGGGGCTACACCTTC. Residues: CASSYSEMGYRGYTF.

The V and J genes are TRBV10-2 and TRBJ1-2; 10 bases are shared with TRBD1. V lost 4 bases, J lost 6 bases, and 8 bases stayed unmatched. Germline loops: CDR1 WSHSY, CDR2 SAAADI. The CDR3 runs to 15 residues. CDR3 coding DNA: TGCGCCAGCAGTGGCCTAGGGACAGGGGTTCATGGCTACACCTTC. Amino acids: CASSGLGTGVHGYTF.

The CDR3 protein is CASSRVFGGELFF. The CDR3 DNA follows: TGTGCCAGCAGCAGGGTTTTTGGCGGGGAGCTGTTTTTT. The chain joins TRBV2 to TRBJ2-2, with a tentative D call TRBD1 (5 bases). There are 13 residues in the CDR3. The V gene lost 6 bases and the J gene lost 7 bases, with 12 bases spanning the gap. Germline assignment: CDR1 SNHLY and CDR2 FYNNEI.

This chain connects TRBV9 to TRBJ2-1; TRBD1 is a possible D gene (7 bases). The CDR3 length is 16 residues. Germline CDR1 is SGDLS and CDR2 is YYNGEE. V was cut by 3 bases and J by 7 bases, with 20 bases left in between. The CDR3 DNA follows: TGTGCCAGCAGCGCCGACAGGGCGGCTAGCGAGAATGAGCAGTTCTTC. Translated: CASSADRAASENEQFF.

The rearrangement joins TRBV29-1 to TRBJ2-3; 9 nucleotides align to TRBD2. V lost 6 bases and J lost 4; bases outside the gene matches: 14. The CDR3 covers 16 residues. The germline V gene has CDR1 SQVTM and CDR2 ANQGSEA. CDR3 protein: CSVGRLAVGGPDTQYF. The CDR3 region has the DNA TGCAGCGTCGGGCGACTAGCGGTGGGGGGCCCAGATACGCAGTATTTT.

This clone was picked up one time. The genes are TRBV4-1 and TRBJ2-1; 11 bases are shared with TRBD1. Germline V gene sequence: CDR1 MGHRA, CDR2 YSYEKL. J gave up 8 bases and V 0 bases, and 6 bases lay outside the gene matches. There are 16 residues in the CDR3. The CDR3 protein is CASSQETDRGQDEQFF. CDR3 coding DNA: TGCGCCAGCAGCCAAGAAACGGACAGGGGGCAGGATGAGCAGTTCTTC.

Of note for this clone: The identical CDR3 is also encoded by other nucleotide sequences in the sample. The J gene is TRBJ1-1, the V gene TRBV6-6; D is unresolved. Deletions cut 8 bases from V and 5 bases from J, with 12 bases between. This CDR3 has 12 residues. Germline V gene sequence: CDR1 MNHNY, CDR2 SVGAGI (reference sequence). CDR3 DNA: TGTGCCAGCTCTCCCGGCGGGACTGAAGCTTTCTTT. Protein sequence: CASSPGGTEAFF.

The chain recombines TRBV7-9 with TRBJ1-2, with TRBD1 as a possible D gene (5 bases). Trimming shortened V by 6 bases and J by 4 bases, and 12 bases separated the two germline ends. The CDR3 is 13 amino acids. In germline, CDR1 is SEHNR, CDR2 FQNEAQ (reference sequence). The CDR3 bases are TGTGCCAGCAGGGGGGGTTCTGCCTATGGCTACACCTTC. As protein: CASRGGSAYGYTF.

This chain connects TRBV19 to TRBJ1-2; D possibly corresponds to TRBD1 (5 bases). CDR3 length: 17 residues. Germline V gives CDR1 LNHDA, CDR2 SQIVND (reference sequence). V lost 3 bases and J 0 bases, leaving 17 bases between the germline ends. The CDR3 spells CASSMEGVLPANYGYTF. In nucleotides, the CDR3 is TGTGCCAGTAGTATGGAAGGGGTTCTACCAGCTAACTATGGCTACACCTTC.

The rearrangement joins TRBV2 to TRBJ1-4; no clear D gene. The length of the CDR3 is 15 residues. Germline V gene lookup returns CDR1 SNHLY and CDR2 FYNNEI. With 7 bases removed from V and 2 bases from J, the gap between germline ends came to 14 bases. The CDR3 is CASILYPWTNEKLFF. CDR3 DNA sequence: TGTGCCAGCATCCTCTATCCTTGGACTAATGAAAAACTGTTTTTT. Looking up the rest from reference TRBV2 and TRBJ1-4 gives the full variable domain: EPEVTQTPSHQVTQMGQEVILRCVPISNHLYFYWYRQILGQKVEFLVSFYNNEISEKSEIFDDQFSVERPDGSNFTLKIRSTKLEDSAMYFCASILYPWTNEKLFFGSGTQLSVL.

This chain links TRBV13 with TRBJ2-3; weak D call: TRBD1 (6 bases). This CDR3 is built from 16 residues. The V and J ends lost 3 bases and 3 bases respectively, with 16 bases between them. CDR1 is PRHDT and CDR2 is FYEKMQ in the germline V gene (reference sequence). The CDR3 loop reads CASSFPEGGVTDTQYF. The CDR3 nucleotides are TGTGCCAGCAGCTTTCCCGAAGGGGGAGTAACAGATACGCAGTATTTT.

This chain joins TRBV19 and TRBJ1-5; TRBD1 might be the D (6 bases). V was shortened by 5 bases and J by 0 bases, with 8 bases between the two germline ends. Per the germline V gene, CDR1 is LNHDA and CDR2 is SQIVND (reference sequence). This CDR3 contains 14 residues. CDR3 sequence reads: CASSSQGSNQPQHF. Written as DNA, the CDR3 is TGTGCCAGTAGTTCACAGGGTAGCAATCAGCCCCAGCATTTT.

For the CDR3, the DNA is TGCAGCGTTGACGATTGGCGAGAGGTGAGCTATGGCTACACCTTC. This translates into CSVDDWREVSYGYTF. The chain is built from TRBV29-1 and TRBJ1-2, with D unresolved. V dropped 3 bases and J dropped 4 bases, with 18 bases sitting between them. CDR1 is SQVTM, CDR2 ANQGSEA, per germline. The CDR3 sequence is 15 residues long.